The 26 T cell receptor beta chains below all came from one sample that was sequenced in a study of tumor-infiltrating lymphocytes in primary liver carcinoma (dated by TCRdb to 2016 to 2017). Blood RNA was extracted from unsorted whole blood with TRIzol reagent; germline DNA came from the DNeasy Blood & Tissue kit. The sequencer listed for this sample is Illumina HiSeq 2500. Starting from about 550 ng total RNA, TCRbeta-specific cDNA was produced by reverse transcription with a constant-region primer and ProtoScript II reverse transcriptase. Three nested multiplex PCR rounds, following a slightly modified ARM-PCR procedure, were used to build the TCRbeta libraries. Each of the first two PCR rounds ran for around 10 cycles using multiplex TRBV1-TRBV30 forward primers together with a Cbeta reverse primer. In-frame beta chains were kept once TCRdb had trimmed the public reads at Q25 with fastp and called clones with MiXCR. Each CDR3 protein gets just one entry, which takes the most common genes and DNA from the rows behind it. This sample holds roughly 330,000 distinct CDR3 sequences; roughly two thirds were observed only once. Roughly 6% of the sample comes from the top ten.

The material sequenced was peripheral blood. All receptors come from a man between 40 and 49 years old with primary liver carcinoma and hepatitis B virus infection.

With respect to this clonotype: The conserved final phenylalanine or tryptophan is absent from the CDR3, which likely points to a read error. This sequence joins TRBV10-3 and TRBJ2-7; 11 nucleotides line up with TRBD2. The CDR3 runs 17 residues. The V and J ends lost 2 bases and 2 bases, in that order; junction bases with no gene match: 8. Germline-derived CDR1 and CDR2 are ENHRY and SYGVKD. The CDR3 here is CAISERYLTSGTYEQYS. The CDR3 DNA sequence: TGTGCCATCAGTGAGCGGTATTTGACTAGCGGGACCTACGAGCAGTACTCT.

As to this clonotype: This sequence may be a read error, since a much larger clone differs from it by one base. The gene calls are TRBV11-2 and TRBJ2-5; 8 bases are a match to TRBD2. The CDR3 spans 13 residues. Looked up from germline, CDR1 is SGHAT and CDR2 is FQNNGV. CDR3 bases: TGTGCCGGCAGCGGGGGCAGCCAAGAGACCCAGTACTTC. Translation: CAGSGGSQETQYF. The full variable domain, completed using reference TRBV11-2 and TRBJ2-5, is EAGVAQSPRYKIIEKRQSVAFWCNPISGHATLYWYQQILGQGPKLLIQFQNNGVVDDSQLPKDRFSAERLKGVDSTLKIQPAKLEDSAVYLCAGSGGSQETQYFGPGTRLLVL.

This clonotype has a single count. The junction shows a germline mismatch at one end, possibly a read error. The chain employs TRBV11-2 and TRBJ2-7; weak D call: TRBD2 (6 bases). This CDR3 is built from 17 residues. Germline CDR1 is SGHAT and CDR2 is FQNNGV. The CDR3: CPSSPSLQGLPSGDQYF. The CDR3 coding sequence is TGTCCCAGCAGCCCCTCACTTCAAGGACTACCTTCGGGCGATCAGTACTTC.

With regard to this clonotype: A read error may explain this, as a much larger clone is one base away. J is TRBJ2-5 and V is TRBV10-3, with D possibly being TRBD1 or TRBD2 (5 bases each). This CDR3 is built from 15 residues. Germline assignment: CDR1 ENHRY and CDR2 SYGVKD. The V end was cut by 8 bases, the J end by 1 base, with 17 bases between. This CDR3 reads CAIARGAKSQETQYF. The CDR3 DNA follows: TGTGCCATCGCGCGAGGGGCCAAATCCCAAGAGACCCAGTACTTC.

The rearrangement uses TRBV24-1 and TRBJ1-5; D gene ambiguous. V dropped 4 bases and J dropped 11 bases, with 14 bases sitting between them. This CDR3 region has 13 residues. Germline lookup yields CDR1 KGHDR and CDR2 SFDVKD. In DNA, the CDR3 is TGTGCCACCAGTGAGACCGATTGGGTAGCCCAGCATTTT. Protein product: CATSETDWVAQHF.

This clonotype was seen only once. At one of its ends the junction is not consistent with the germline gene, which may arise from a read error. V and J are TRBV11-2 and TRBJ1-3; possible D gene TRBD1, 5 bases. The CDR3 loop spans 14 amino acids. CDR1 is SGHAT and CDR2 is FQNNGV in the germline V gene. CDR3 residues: CTSSLQGDGNTIYF. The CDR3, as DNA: TGTACCAGCAGCCTCCAGGGTGATGGAAACACAATATATTTT.

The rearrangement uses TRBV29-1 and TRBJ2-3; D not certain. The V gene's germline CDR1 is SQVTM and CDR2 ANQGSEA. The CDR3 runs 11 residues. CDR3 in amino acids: CCGTTGDTQYF. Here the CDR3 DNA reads TGCTGCGGTACGACTGGAGATACGCAGTATTTT.

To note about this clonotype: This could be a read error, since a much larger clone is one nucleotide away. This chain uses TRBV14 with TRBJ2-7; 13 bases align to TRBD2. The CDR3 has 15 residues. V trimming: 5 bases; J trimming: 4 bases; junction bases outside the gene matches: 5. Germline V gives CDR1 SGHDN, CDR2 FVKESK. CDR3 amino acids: CASSKLAGGLYEQYF. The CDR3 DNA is TGTGCCAGCAGCAAACTAGCGGGAGGGCTGTACGAGCAGTACTTC.

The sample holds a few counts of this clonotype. CDR3 sequence: CASSLYRDTEAFF. CDR3 nucleotide sequence: TGTGCCAGCAGCTTATACAGGGACACTGAAGCTTTCTTT. The chain links TRBV5-4 to TRBJ1-1, with D perhaps TRBD1 (6 bases). The V and J ends lost 2 bases and 3 bases respectively, with 8 bases between them. Germline CDR1 and CDR2: SGHNT and YYREEE (reference sequence). The CDR3 runs 13 residues.

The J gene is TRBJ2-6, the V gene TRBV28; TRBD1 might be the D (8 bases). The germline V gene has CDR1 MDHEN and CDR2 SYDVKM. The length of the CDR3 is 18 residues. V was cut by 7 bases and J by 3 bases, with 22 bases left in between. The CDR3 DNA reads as TGTGCCAGCAACGAGCGGAGGACAGGGAGGGGTGGGGCCAACGTCCTGACTTTC. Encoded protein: CASNERRTGRGGANVLTF.

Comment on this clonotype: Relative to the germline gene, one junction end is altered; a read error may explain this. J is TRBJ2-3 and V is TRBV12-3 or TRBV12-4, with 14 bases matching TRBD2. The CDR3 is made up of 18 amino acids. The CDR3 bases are TGTACCAGCAGTCATAGACTAGCGGGAGGGACGTACACAGATACGCAGTATTTT. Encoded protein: CTSSHRLAGGTYTDTQYF.

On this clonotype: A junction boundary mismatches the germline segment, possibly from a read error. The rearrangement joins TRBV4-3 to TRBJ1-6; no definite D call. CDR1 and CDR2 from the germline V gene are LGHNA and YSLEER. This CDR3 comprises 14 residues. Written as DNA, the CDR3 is TGCGCCAGCAGTCAAGAGGCGGAAAATTCACTCCTCCACTTT. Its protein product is CASSQEAENSLLHF.

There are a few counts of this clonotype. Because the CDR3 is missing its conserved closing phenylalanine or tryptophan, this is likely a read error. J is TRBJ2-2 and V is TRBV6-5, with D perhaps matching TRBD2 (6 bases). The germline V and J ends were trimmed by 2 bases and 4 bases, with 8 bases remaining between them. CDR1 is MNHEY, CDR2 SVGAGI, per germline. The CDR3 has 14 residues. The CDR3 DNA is TGTGCCAGCAGTTACGGGACTTCCACCGGGGAGCTGTTTTTG. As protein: CASSYGTSTGELFL.

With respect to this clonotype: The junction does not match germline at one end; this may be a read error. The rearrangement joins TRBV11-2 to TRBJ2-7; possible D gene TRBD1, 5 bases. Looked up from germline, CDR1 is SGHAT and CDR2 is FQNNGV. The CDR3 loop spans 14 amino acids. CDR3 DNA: TGTGCCAGCACCTTAGACAGCCTCCCCTACGAGCAGTACTTC. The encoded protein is CASTLDSLPYEQYF.

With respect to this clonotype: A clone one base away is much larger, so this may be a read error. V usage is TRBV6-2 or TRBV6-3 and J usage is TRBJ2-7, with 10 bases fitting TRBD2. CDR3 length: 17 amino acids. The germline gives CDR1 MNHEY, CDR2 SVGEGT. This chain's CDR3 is CTSSPGNLAGEGHEQYF. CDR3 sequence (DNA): TGTACCAGCAGCCCCGGTAATCTAGCGGGAGAGGGCCACGAGCAGTACTTC.

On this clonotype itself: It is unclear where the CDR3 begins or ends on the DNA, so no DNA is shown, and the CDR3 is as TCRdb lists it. This CDR3 reads CASSFGRGANTGELVF. V usage is TRBV11-2 and J usage is TRBJ2-2; whether TRBD2, the table's D call, matches the DNA was not checked. The CDR3 comprises 16 residues, both ends counted. Looked up from germline, CDR1 is SGHAT and CDR2 is FQNNGV.

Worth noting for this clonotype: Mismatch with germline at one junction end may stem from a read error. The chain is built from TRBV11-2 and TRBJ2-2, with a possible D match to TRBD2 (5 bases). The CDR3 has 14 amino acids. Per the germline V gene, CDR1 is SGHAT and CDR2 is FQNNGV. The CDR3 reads CASSLAVVTGEPFF. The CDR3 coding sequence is TGTGCCAGCAGTCTTGCGGTAGTAACCGGGGAGCCGTTTTTT.

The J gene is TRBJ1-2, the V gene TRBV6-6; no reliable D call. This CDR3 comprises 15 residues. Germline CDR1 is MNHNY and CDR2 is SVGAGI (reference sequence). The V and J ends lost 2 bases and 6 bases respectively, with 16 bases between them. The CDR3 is CASSYLSGVADGYTF. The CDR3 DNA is TGTGCCAGCAGTTACCTCAGCGGGGTAGCGGATGGCTACACCTTC.

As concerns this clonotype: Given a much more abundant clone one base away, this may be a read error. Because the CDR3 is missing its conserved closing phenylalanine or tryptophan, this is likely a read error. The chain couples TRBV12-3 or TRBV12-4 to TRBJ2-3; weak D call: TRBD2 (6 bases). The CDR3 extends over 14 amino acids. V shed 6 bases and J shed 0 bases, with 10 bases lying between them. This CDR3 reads CASRSSGSTDTQYL. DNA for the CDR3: TGTGCCAGCAGAAGTAGCGGAAGCACAGATACGCAGTATCTT.

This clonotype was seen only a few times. CDR3 sequence reads: CASSLSGYSGTGELFF. The CDR3 DNA follows: TGTGCCAGCAGCTTATCGGGCTACAGCGGCACCGGGGAGCTGTTTTTT. The V and J genes are TRBV7-9 and TRBJ2-2; D may be TRBD2 (5 bases). Germline CDR1 and CDR2: SEHNR and FQNEAQ (reference sequence). V shed 2 bases and J shed 4 bases, with 14 bases lying between them. The length of the CDR3 is 16 residues.

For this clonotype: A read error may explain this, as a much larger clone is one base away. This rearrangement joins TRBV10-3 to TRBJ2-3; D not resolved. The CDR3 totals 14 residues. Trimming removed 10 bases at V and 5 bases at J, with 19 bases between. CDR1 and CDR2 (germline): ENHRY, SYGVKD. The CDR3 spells CATSGRSRRDTQYF. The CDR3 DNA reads TGTGCCACCTCTGGGCGGAGTCGTAGAGATACGCAGTATTTT.

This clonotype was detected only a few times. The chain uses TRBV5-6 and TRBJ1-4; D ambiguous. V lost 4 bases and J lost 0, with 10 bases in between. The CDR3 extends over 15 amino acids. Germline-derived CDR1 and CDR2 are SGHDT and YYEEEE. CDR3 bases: TGTGCCAGCAGCCGATACGGTGCAACTAATGAAAAACTGTTTTTT. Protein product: CASSRYGATNEKLFF.

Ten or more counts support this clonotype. CDR3 nucleotide sequence: TGCGCCAGCAGGGGGCGTGGGGCCAACGTCCTGACTTTC. The encoded protein is CASRGRGANVLTF. The V and J genes are TRBV4-1 and TRBJ2-6; TRBD1 is a possible D gene (5 bases). Germline values: CDR1 MGHRA, CDR2 YSYEKL. The length of the CDR3 is 13 residues. V lost 6 bases and J lost 3, with 6 bases in between.

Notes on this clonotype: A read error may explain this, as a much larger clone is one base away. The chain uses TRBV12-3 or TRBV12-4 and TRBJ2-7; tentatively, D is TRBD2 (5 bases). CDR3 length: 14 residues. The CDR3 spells CASSSPTRAYVQYF. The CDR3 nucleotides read TGTGCCAGCAGCTCTCCTACTAGGGCCTACGTGCAGTACTTC.

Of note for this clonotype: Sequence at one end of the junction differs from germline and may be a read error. The CDR3 DNA reads as TGTGCCTGCAGTATGGGAGCCGGGGAGCTGTTTTTT. It is translated as CACSMGAGELFF. The chain employs TRBV6-2 or TRBV6-3 and TRBJ2-2, with a weak D call TRBD2 (5 bases). CDR3 size: 12 residues. Germline V CDR1 and CDR2: MNHEY, SVGEGT.

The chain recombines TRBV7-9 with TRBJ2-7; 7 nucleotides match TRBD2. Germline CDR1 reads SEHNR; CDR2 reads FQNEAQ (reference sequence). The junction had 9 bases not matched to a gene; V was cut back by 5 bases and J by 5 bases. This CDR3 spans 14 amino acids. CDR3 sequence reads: CASSLRTSLNEQYF. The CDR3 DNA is TGTGCCAGCAGCCTACGGACTAGTTTGAACGAGCAGTACTTC.